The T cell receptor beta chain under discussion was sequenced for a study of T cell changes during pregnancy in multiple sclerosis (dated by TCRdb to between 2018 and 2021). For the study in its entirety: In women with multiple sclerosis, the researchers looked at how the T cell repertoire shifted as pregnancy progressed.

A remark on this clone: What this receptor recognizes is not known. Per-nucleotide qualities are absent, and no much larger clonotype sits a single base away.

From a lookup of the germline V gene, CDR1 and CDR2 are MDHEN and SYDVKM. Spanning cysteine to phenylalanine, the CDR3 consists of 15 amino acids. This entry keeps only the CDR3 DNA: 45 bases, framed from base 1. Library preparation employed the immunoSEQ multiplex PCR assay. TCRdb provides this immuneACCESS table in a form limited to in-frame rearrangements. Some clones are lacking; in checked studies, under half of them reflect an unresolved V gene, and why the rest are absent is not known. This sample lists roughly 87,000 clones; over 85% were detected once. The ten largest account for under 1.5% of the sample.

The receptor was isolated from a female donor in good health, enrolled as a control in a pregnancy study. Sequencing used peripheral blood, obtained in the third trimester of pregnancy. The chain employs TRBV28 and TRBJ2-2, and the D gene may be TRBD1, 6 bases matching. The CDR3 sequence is CASGWARGNTGELFF. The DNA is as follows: TGTGCTTCGGGGTGGGCCAGGGGTAACACCGGGGAGCTGTTTTTT.